This T cell receptor (beta chain) comes out of a study of shared clonotypes between healthy human individuals. Points from the study as a whole: The study drew on few donors, limiting represented genetic and exposure-history diversity.

The authors distributed each subset's genomic DNA evenly over several immunoSEQ plates. Profiled with immunoSEQ multiplex PCR; TCRdb holds only in-frame clones, not every one. This sample has 400,000 to 500,000 clones, with 79% found just once. This clone showed up many times. The target antigen is unknown. The CDR3 has 16 residues. After removal of 6 bases from V and 8 bases from J, the junction contained 8 bases not matched to a gene. Germline CDR1 is MDHEN and CDR2 is SYDVKM. Nashville, Tennessee was home to all donors, each a Caucasian adult. Sample: PBMCs. V and J are TRBV28 and TRBJ2-3; 16 nucleotides agree with TRBD2. The clonotype comes from a woman between 40 and 55 years old in good health. Some clones in this sample may be carry-over from other donors' samples. This chain's CDR3 is CASSPAGLAGGGTQYF. The DNA for the CDR3 is TGTGCCAGCAGCCCGGCGGGACTAGCGGGAGGGGGTACGCAGTATTTT.